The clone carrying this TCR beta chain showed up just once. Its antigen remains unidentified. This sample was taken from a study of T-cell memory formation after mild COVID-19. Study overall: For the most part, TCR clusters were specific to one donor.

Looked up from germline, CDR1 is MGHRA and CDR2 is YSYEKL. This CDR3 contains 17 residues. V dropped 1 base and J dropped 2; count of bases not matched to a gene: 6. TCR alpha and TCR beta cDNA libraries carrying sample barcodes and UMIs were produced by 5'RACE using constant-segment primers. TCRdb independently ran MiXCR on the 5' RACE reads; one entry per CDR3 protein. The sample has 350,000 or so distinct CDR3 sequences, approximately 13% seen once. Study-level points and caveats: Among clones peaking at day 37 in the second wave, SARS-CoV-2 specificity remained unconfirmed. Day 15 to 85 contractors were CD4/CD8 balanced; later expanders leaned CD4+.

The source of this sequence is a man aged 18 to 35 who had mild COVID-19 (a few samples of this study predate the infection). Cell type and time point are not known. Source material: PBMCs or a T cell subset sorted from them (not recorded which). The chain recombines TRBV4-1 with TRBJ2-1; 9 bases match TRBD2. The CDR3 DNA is TGCGCCAGCAGCCAAGCGGGACTAGCTGGCACCTACAATGAGCAGTTCTTC. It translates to CASSQAGLAGTYNEQFF.